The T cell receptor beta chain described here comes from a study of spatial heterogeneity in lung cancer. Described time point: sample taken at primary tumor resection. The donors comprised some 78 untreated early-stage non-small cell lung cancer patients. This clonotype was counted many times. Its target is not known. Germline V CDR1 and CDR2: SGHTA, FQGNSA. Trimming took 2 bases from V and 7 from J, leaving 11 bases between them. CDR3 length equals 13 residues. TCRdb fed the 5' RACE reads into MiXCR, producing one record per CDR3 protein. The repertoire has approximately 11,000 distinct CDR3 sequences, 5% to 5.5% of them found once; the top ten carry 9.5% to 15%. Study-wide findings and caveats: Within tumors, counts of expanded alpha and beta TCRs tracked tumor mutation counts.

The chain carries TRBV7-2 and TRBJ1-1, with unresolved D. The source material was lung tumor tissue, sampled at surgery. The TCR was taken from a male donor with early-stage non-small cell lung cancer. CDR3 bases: TGTGCCAGCAGCTTAAGGCGATTGGATGAAGCTTTCTTT. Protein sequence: CASSLRRLDEAFF.